These T cell receptor beta chains were read from a single sample in a study of T-cell memory formation after mild COVID-19. Via MiXCR, TCRdb re-called the 5' RACE reads, giving one row per CDR3 protein. Of 300,000 to 350,000 distinct CDR3 sequences listed, around 19% are singletons. Specimen: PBMCs or a T cell subset sorted from them (not recorded which). The origin of the receptors is a young man who had mild COVID-19 (a few samples of this study predate the infection). Cell type and time point are not known. CDR3s include the opening cysteine and the closing phenylalanine or tryptophan. A D gene is named only where the DNA matches it firmly. Rows may omit the clone size; those that give it use once, few, many or a size class.

d_call,v_call,j_call,clone_size,cdr3_aa,cdr3_nt
TRBD1,TRBV11-3,TRBJ2-5,NA,CASSLGSGTGQETQYF,TGTGCCAGCAGCTTAGGATCTGGGACAGGGCAAGAGACCCAGTACTTC
NA,TRBV29-1,TRBJ2-5,few,CSVGFLALGKGEETQYF,TGCAGCGTTGGATTTCTTGCCCTGGGCAAAGGGGAAGAGACCCAGTACTTC
TRBD2,TRBV20-1,TRBJ2-5,NA,CSANSPWTSGGTQETRYF,TGCAGTGCTAACTCCCCCTGGACTAGCGGGGGGACTCAAGAGACCCGGTACTTC
NA,TRBV30,TRBJ1-5,few,CAWSVGERQPQHF,TGTGCCTGGAGTGTCGGAGAGAGGCAGCCCCAGCATTTT
NA,TRBV29-1,TRBJ2-3,NA,CSVDGGITDTQYF,TGCAGCGTTGATGGAGGTATTACAGATACGCAGTATTTT
NA,TRBV20-1,TRBJ1-2,NA,CSADWRGNYGYTF,TGCAGTGCTGATTGGCGGGGGAACTATGGCTACACCTTC
TRBD1,TRBV5-4,TRBJ2-7,NA,CASSSLGTGGDEQYF,TGTGCCAGCAGCTCCCTAGGGACAGGGGGCGACGAGCAGTACTTC
TRBD1,TRBV27,TRBJ1-4,NA,CASSINPGQREKLFF,TGTGCCAGCAGTATTAATCCGGGACAGAGGGAAAAACTGTTTTTT
NA,TRBV7-6,TRBJ2-7,NA,CASSLGSGTYSYEQYF,TGTGCCAGCAGCTTAGGTTCAGGGACTTACTCCTACGAGCAGTACTTC
NA,TRBV7-9,TRBJ2-1,NA,CASSPQAGRANEQFF,TGTGCCAGCAGCCCTCAGGCGGGCAGGGCCAATGAGCAGTTCTTC
NA,TRBV5-1,TRBJ1-1,many,CASSLRDTEAFF,TGCGCCAGCAGCTTAAGGGACACTGAAGCTTTCTTT
TRBD1,TRBV7-3,TRBJ2-1,many,CASGTGPFNEQFF,TGTGCCAGCGGGACAGGGCCGTTCAATGAGCAGTTCTTC
NA,TRBV5-1,TRBJ2-1,few,CASSLTVPRGNEQFF,TGCGCCAGCAGCTTGACAGTTCCCCGGGGGAATGAGCAGTTCTTC
NA,TRBV5-1,TRBJ2-5,NA,CASSFMRGQETQYF,TGCGCCAGCAGCTTTATGCGCGGGCAAGAGACCCAGTACTTC
NA,TRBV7-2,TRBJ2-1,NA,CASSFDANNEQFF,TGTGCCAGCAGCTTCGACGCAAACAATGAGCAGTTCTTC
TRBD1,TRBV5-6,TRBJ2-5,NA,CASSRQGWGQETQYF,TGTGCCAGCAGCCGACAGGGGTGGGGCCAAGAGACCCAGTACTTC
NA,TRBV5-1,TRBJ1-1,few,CASRLGTSNTEAFF,TGCGCCAGCAGATTAGGCACTTCGAACACTGAAGCTTTCTTT
NA,TRBV12-5,TRBJ1-1,few,CASGSATMNTEAFF,TGTGCTAGTGGTTCGGCTACGATGAACACTGAAGCTTTCTTT
NA,TRBV6-1,TRBJ2-2,NA,CASSVRGNTGELFF,TGTGCCAGCAGTGTTAGGGGTAACACCGGTGAGCTGTTTTTT
NA,TRBV12-3/TRBV12-4,TRBJ2-5,few,CASRLNGRRGETQYF,TGTGCCAGCAGGCTTAACGGAAGAAGAGGAGAGACCCAGTACTTC
NA,TRBV7-6,TRBJ2-1,few,CASGGADNEQFF,TGTGCCAGCGGGGGGGCGGACAATGAGCAGTTCTTC
TRBD1,TRBV5-1,TRBJ1-1,few,CASSLTGGLWNTEAFF,TGCGCCAGCAGCTTAACAGGGGGATTATGGAACACTGAAGCTTTCTTT
NA,TRBV29-1,TRBJ2-2,NA,CSGPGPTGELFF,TGCAGCGGACCCGGGCCAACCGGGGAGCTGTTTTTT
NA,TRBV9,TRBJ2-5,few,CASSVNPSRGETQYF,TGTGCCAGCAGCGTAAACCCCAGCCGGGGAGAGACCCAGTACTTC
TRBD2,TRBV7-2,TRBJ2-1,few,CASSLGTGLASNEQFF,TGTGCCAGCAGCTTAGGAACGGGACTAGCGAGCAATGAGCAGTTCTTC
NA,TRBV6-1,TRBJ2-3,many,CASSLGGASTDTQYF,TGTGCCAGCAGTTTAGGGGGGGCTAGCACAGATACGCAGTATTTT
NA,TRBV4-3,TRBJ2-3,NA,CASSPSGLPYRNTQYF,TGCGCCAGCAGCCCGTCCGGGCTCCCATATAGAAATACGCAGTATTTT
TRBD1,TRBV4-1,TRBJ1-2,NA,CASSRQGGYGYTF,TGTGCCAGCAGTAGACAGGGTGGCTATGGCTACACCTTC
NA,TRBV20-1,TRBJ1-2,NA,CSARAPSTTNYGYTF,TGCAGTGCTAGAGCCCCCTCTACAACTAACTATGGCTACACCTTC
NA,TRBV14,TRBJ1-1,NA,CASSRGKDDFRAFF,TGTGCCAGCAGCCGAGGAAAAGACGATTTTCGGGCTTTCTTT
TRBD1,TRBV10-3,TRBJ1-2,NA,CAISVRGQDYGYTF,TGTGCCATCAGTGTTAGGGGGCAAGACTATGGCTACACCTTC
NA,TRBV4-3,TRBJ1-5,few,CASSQDSGVQPQHF,TGCGCCAGCAGCCAAGATTCAGGTGTTCAGCCCCAGCATTTT
NA,TRBV3-1,TRBJ2-2,NA,CASSQAPRNTGELFF,TGTGCCAGCAGCCAAGCCCCCAGAAACACCGGGGAGCTGTTTTTT
TRBD1,TRBV7-8,TRBJ1-3,NA,CASTIRGQGLGNTIYF,TGTGCCAGCACTATTAGGGGACAGGGGCTTGGAAACACCATATATTTT
TRBD1,TRBV11-2,TRBJ1-6,few,CASSQTGSGSAPLHF,TGTGCCAGCAGCCAGACAGGGTCCGGCTCGGCACCCCTCCACTTT
TRBD2,TRBV6-5,TRBJ2-5,many,CASSYTSGGPETQYF,TGTGCCAGCAGTTACACTAGCGGGGGGCCTGAGACCCAGTACTTC
NA,TRBV5-8,TRBJ2-5,NA,CASSLAAVQETQYF,TGTGCCAGCAGCTTGGCCGCGGTCCAAGAGACCCAGTACTTC
TRBD1,TRBV5-1,TRBJ1-5,NA,CASSLSGGAEQPQHF,TGCGCCAGCAGCTTATCAGGGGGCGCGGAACAGCCCCAGCATTTT
NA,TRBV7-2,TRBJ1-1,few,CASSLDRSEAFF,TGTGCCAGCAGCTTAGACAGGTCTGAAGCTTTCTTT
NA,TRBV11-1,TRBJ2-2,NA,CASVGDTGELFF,TGTGCCAGCGTCGGAGACACCGGGGAGCTGTTTTTT
NA,TRBV6-4,TRBJ1-1,NA,CASRWQFEAFF,TGTGCCAGCAGATGGCAATTCGAAGCTTTCTTT
TRBD1,TRBV28,TRBJ2-3,few,CASSPPGQGAYTQYF,TGTGCCAGCAGTCCGCCGGGACAGGGGGCATATACGCAGTATTTT
TRBD2,TRBV27,TRBJ2-5,NA,CASLRTGLAGVQETQYF,TGTGCCAGCCTGCGTACGGGACTAGCGGGGGTCCAAGAGACCCAGTACTTC
NA,TRBV7-8,TRBJ2-2,NA,CASSPIGGMNTGELFF,TGTGCCAGCAGCCCCATAGGGGGGATGAACACCGGGGAGCTGTTTTTT
NA,TRBV7-3,TRBJ2-1,few,CASSSGDYQEQFF,TGTGCCAGCAGCTCAGGGGACTATCAAGAGCAGTTCTTC
NA,TRBV4-1,TRBJ2-4,few,CASRDGGSFPNIQYF,TGCGCCAGCAGGGATGGCGGCAGCTTTCCTAACATTCAGTACTTC
NA,TRBV7-8,TRBJ1-1,NA,CASSSTGQGTEAFF,TGTGCCAGCAGCTCAACAGGGCAGGGGACTGAAGCTTTCTTT
TRBD1,TRBV20-1,TRBJ2-5,few,CSALIGRDREETQYF,TGCAGTGCTTTGATAGGGCGGGACAGGGAAGAGACCCAGTACTTC
NA,TRBV5-1,TRBJ1-2,NA,CASSLGWGMSGYTF,TGCGCCAGCAGCCTTGGATGGGGGATGAGTGGCTACACCTTC
NA,TRBV3-1,TRBJ2-2,few,CASSPKRTLSNTGELFF,TGTGCCAGCAGCCCGAAGAGGACCCTGTCGAACACCGGGGAGCTGTTTTTT
NA,TRBV5-6,TRBJ2-3,NA,CASSLDRRADTQYF,TGTGCCAGCAGCTTGGACAGGCGTGCAGATACGCAGTATTTT
NA,TRBV28,TRBJ2-2,NA,CASSRTTVTGELFF,TGTGCCAGCAGTCGTACGACAGTGACCGGGGAGCTGTTTTTT
TRBD1,TRBV7-2,TRBJ1-2,NA,CASSSFSGGNYGYTF,TGTGCCAGCAGCTCTTTTTCAGGGGGCAACTATGGCTACACCTTC